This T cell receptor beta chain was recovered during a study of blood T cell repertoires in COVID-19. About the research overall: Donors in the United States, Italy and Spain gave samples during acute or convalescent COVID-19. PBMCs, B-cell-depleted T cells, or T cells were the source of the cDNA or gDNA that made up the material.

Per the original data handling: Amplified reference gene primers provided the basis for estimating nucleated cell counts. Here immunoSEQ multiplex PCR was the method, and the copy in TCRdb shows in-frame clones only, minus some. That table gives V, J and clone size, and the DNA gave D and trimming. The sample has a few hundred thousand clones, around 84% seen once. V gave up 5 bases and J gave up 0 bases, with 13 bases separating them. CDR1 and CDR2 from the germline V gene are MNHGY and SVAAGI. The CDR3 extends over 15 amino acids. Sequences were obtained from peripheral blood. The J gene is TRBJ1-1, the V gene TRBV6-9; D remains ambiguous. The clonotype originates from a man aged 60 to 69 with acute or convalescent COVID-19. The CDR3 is CASSPPCRLNTEAFF. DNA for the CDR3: TGTGCCAGCAGTCCCCCCTGCAGGCTGAACACTGAAGCTTTCTTT.